This T cell receptor (beta chain) emerged from a study of cytomegalovirus exposure and HLA in healthy donors. General study points: In a later analysis, TCR beta V- and J-gene trimming showed a link to a missense DCLRE1C variant.

In germline, CDR1 is GTSNPN, CDR2 SVGIG (reference sequence). The CDR3 loop spans 16 amino acids. V lost 3 bases and J lost 7; bases outside the gene matches: 7. Worth noting for this clone: As yet, its antigen is unknown.

The PCR contained 60 Vbeta and 13 Jbeta primers. Using immunoSEQ multiplex PCR, the repertoire was profiled, and TCRdb retains in-frame clones only, with some absent. The sample lists 100,000 to 150,000 clones; about 73% were seen once. This chain joins TRBV30 and TRBJ2-1; 15 bases map to TRBD2. The sequenced material came from PBMCs. This TCR was recovered from a human donor in good health. CDR3 region: CAWSPGLAGGGNEQFF. The CDR3 bases are TGTGCCTGGAGCCCGGGACTAGCGGGAGGAGGTAATGAGCAGTTCTTC.